This T cell receptor beta chain was sequenced during a study of post-analysis software for immune sequencing data. On this clonotype: Its matching antigen is unknown.

The library was made from cDNA and included unique molecular identifiers. MiXCR was run by TCRdb on the PCR reads, yielding one entry per CDR3 protein. This table holds 800,000 to 950,000 distinct CDR3 sequences, about 50% found once. The study, taken as a whole, reports: Those with multiple sclerosis, the patient group, showed significantly lower normalized Chao1 diversity than controls. In patients, about five TRBV segments were more frequent than in controls, with TRBV5-6, TRBV5-1 and TRBV20-1 among them.

Per the germline V gene, CDR1 is LGHNA and CDR2 is YNFKEQ. CDR3 length: 15 residues. V shed 1 base and J shed 6 bases, with 16 bases lying between them. This receptor was taken from a girl aged 10 to 17 with multiple sclerosis. This chain links TRBV4-2 with TRBJ2-7, with D perhaps being TRBD1 or TRBD2 (6 bases each). Sequenced: blood. The DNA of the CDR3 is TGTGCCAGCAGCCAAGGTGGGGGGCTAGATGGCGAGCAGTACTTC. It translates to CASSQGGGLDGEQYF.